This T cell receptor beta chain was found in a study of T cell repertoires in cytomegalovirus infection. The CDR3 loop spans 13 amino acids. The V end was cut by 10 bases, the J end by 6 bases, with 18 bases between. Germline-derived CDR1 and CDR2 are SEHNR and FQNEAQ (reference sequence). TCRdb itself ran the reads through MiXCR, one entry per CDR3 protein. The sample lists over 300,000 distinct CDR3 sequences; roughly 16% were seen once. The gene calls are TRBV7-9 and TRBJ1-2; D remains ambiguous. The sample taken for sequencing was PBMCs. The origin of this receptor is a human donor in good health (CMV status not recorded). Some clones in this sample may be carry-over from other donors' samples. The CDR3 reads CATYHPGLHGYTF. The CDR3 DNA reads as TGTGCCACCTATCACCCCGGGCTACATGGCTACACCTTC.